This TCR beta chain was sequenced during a study of T cell responses to AZD1222 COVID-19 vaccine. Study results and limitations: Repertoires in all cases were sampled only once the peak T cell response had passed. Reportedly, nearly half the spike-specific TCRs target unmutated variant regions.

Repertoires were generated with immunoSEQ multiplex PCR, while TCRdb's copy carries only in-frame clones and drops some. The sample yields 85,000 or so clones, under 95% seen once. Only one count was recorded for this clone. Its specificity is unknown. Germline V gives CDR1 MDHEN, CDR2 SYDVKM. The CDR3 loop spans 15 amino acids. The V gene lost 3 bases and the J gene lost 8 bases, with 16 bases spanning the gap. This receptor was identified in an adult who received the AZD1222 COVID-19 vaccine. This rearrangement joins TRBV28 to TRBJ1-4, with D hard to call. The starting material was peripheral blood, obtained 28 days after the second AZD1222 dose. The CDR3, as DNA: TGTGCCAGCAGTTTGCGTCCCTACGGGAAGGAAAAACTGTTTTTT. Translated: CASSLRPYGKEKLFF.